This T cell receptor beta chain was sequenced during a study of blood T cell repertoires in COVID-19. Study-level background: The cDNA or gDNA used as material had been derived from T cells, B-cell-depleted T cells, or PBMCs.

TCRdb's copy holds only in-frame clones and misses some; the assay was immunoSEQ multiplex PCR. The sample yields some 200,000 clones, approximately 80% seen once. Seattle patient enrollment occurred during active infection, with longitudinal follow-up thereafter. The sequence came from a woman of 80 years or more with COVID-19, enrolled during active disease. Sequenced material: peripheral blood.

The CDR3 nucleotides read TGTGCCAGCAGTCCCCTTGGACAGGGCGGAACTGAAGCTTTCTTT. It specifies CASSPLGQGGTEAFF. V is TRBV28 and J is TRBJ1-1, with TRBD1 matching over 8 bases. The CDR3 consists of 15 residues. J lost 5 bases, V lost 5 bases, and 10 bases had no gene match. Germline V lookup: CDR1 MDHEN, CDR2 SYDVKM.